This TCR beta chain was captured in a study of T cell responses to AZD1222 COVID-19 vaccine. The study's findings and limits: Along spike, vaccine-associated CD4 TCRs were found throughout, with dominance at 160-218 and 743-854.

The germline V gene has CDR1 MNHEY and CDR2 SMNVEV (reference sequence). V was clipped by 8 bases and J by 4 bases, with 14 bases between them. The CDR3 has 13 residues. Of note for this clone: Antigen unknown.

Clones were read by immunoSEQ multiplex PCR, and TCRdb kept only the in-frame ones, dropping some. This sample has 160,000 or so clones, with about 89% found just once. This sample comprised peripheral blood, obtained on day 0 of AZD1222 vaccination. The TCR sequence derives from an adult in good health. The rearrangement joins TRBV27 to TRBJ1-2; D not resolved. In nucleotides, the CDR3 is TGTGCCAGCGGCCCCGGGGTCGGCTATGGCTACACCTTC. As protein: CASGPGVGYGYTF.